Listed below are T cell receptor beta chains from one sample, sequenced in a study of beta chain features in type 1 diabetes. Sequenced by immunoSEQ multiplex PCR; TCRdb stores in-frame clones only, minus some. The sample includes more than 300,000 clones, over 9.5% of them seen just once. The source material was naive CD4+ T cells from blood. The receptors shown here come from a woman under 30 with type 1 diabetes. CDR3s include the opening cysteine and the closing phenylalanine or tryptophan. A D gene is named only where the DNA matches it firmly. Clone size appears in some rows only: once, few, many, or a class for an expanded clone.

TRBJ2-1 | - | TRBV30 | - | CAWSPWALEQFF | TGTGCCTGGAGTCCGTGGGCATTGGAGCAGTTCTTC
TRBJ1-1 | few | TRBV4-3 | - | CASSPVTGNTEAFF | TGCGCCAGCAGCCCCGTAACAGGCAACACTGAAGCTTTCTTT
TRBJ2-1 | - | TRBV6-4 | - | CASSPGLANEQFF | TGTGCCAGCAGTCCCGGACTGGCCAATGAGCAGTTCTTC
TRBJ1-5 | - | TRBV5-1 | - | CASSLSGSGNQPQHF | TGCGCCAGCAGCTTGTCAGGATCCGGAAATCAGCCCCAGCATTTT
TRBJ1-5 | - | TRBV18 | - | CASSPAGYSNQPQHF | TGTGCCAGCTCACCAGCAGGGTATAGCAATCAGCCCCAGCATTTT
TRBJ2-7 | - | TRBV18 | - | CASSPQDNHEQYF | TGTGCCAGCTCACCACAGGACAACCACGAGCAGTACTTC
TRBJ2-1 | - | TRBV2 | TRBD1 | CASGQGTGEQFF | TGTGCCAGCGGACAGGGCACCGGTGAGCAGTTCTTC
TRBJ1-2 | few | TRBV6-5 | TRBD1 | CASSLQTGMLSGYTF | TGTGCCAGCAGTCTCCAGACAGGGATGCTGTCCGGCTACACCTTC
TRBJ2-5 | few | TRBV5-1 | TRBD2 | CASRLAGAESETQYF | TGCGCCAGCAGATTAGCGGGGGCCGAGTCGGAGACCCAGTACTTC
TRBJ1-2 | few | TRBV5-4 | - | CASSLARANYGYTF | TGTGCCAGCAGCTTGGCCCGAGCTAACTATGGCTACACCTTC
TRBJ2-7 | few | TRBV4-1 | TRBD1 | CASSRPGQGYEQYF | TGCGCCAGCAGCCGACCGGGACAGGGGTACGAGCAGTACTTC
TRBJ2-1 | few | TRBV20-1 | - | CSARRDNEQFF | TGCAGTGCCCGAAGAGACAATGAGCAGTTCTTC
TRBJ2-1 | few | TRBV18 | TRBD1 | CASSPKGATYNEQFF | TGTGCCAGCTCACCAAAGGGGGCGACTTACAATGAGCAGTTCTTC
TRBJ2-7 | few | TRBV2 | - | CASSRTPLMGEQYF | TGTGCCAGCAGTCGGACACCCCTGATGGGCGAGCAGTACTTC
TRBJ2-7 | - | TRBV2 | TRBD2 | CASRPSSGISYEQYF | TGTGCCAGCAGACCGAGTAGCGGGATCTCCTACGAGCAGTACTTC
TRBJ1-5 | few | TRBV28 | TRBD1 | CASSEGQGNNQPQHF | TGTGCCAGCAGTGAGGGACAGGGTAACAATCAGCCCCAGCATTTT
TRBJ2-7 | - | TRBV5-1 | TRBD2 | CASSSGTSSYEQYF | TGCGCCAGCAGTTCCGGGACTAGCAGCTACGAGCAGTACTTC
TRBJ2-1 | - | TRBV30 | TRBD2 | CACSNLAGVEQFF | TGTGCCTGCAGCAACCTAGCGGGAGTCGAGCAGTTCTTC
TRBJ2-7 | few | TRBV21-1 | - | CASPARDEQYF | TGTGCCAGCCCAGCCAGGGACGAGCAGTACTTC
TRBJ2-6 | - | TRBV7-6 | - | CASSFSAPQGFASGANVLTF | TGTGCCAGCAGCTTTTCGGCTCCACAGGGATTCGCCTCTGGGGCCAACGTCCTGACTTTC